This TCR beta chain was retrieved from a study of blood T cells in healthy people across ages. Study as a whole: With template switching, about one barcoded beta molecule was captured per two T cells.

General study points: Bulk PBMC profiling left naive and antigen-experienced comparisons inconclusive.

Primed by a sample-barcoded 5' primer and a J-beta primer mix, a second PCR proceeded for roughly 6 to 12 cycles. TCRdb passed the 5' RACE reads through MiXCR, listing each CDR3 protein once. The repertoire consists of 1.2 million to 1.5 million distinct CDR3 sequences, with 35% to 45% occurring once and the leading ten covering approximately 7.9%. Researchers isolated at least 6 million PBMCs per sample. Extraction yielded at least 5 micrograms of total RNA per sample. Points on this clonotype: Its antigen is not known.

Material for sequencing was blood. The sequence derives from a woman aged 18-29 years in good health.

As DNA, the CDR3 is TGCAGTGCTAGACTTCGACGGAGGAGTAGCGGGGGGCGGGAAACTAGCACAGATACGCAGTATTTT. This translates into CSARLRRRSSGGRETSTDTQYF. V and J are TRBV20-1 and TRBJ2-3; 10 bases agree with TRBD2. Germline V gives CDR1 DFQATT, CDR2 SNEGSKA (reference sequence). The V gene end was trimmed by 2 bases and the J gene end by 0 bases; junction bases not matched to a gene: 23. The CDR3 is 22 amino acids.